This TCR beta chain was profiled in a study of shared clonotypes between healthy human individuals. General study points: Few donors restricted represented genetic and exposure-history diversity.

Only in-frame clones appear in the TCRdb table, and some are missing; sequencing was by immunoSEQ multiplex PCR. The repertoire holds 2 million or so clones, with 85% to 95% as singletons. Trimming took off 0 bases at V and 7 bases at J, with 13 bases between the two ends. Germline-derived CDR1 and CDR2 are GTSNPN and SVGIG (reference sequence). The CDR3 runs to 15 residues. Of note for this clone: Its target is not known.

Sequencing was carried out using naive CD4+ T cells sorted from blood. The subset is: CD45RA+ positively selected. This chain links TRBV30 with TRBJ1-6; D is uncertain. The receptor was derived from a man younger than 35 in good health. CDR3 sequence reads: CAWSVLPQVNSPLHF. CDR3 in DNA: TGTGCCTGGAGTGTCCTCCCCCAGGTCAATTCACCCCTCCACTTT.